This T cell receptor beta chain was sequenced during a study of cytotoxic CD8 clonotypes in ibrutinib-treated CLL (dated by TCRdb to the early 2020s). Background on the whole study: The cohort included around 15 treatment-naive and eleven to twelve relapsed/refractory patients; about 17 were IGHV unmutated. Responses were partial in around 25 patients and complete in 2; after median approximately 5.5 years follow-up, roughly 14 stayed in remission and about 12 progressed. The response samples were drawn at a median of approximately 11 months into treatment, with a range of about 6 to 36 months. An average of around 260,000 productive templates and 80,000 to 100,000 productive rearrangements was obtained per sample. Of the 70 to 100 people in the trial, about two dozen had longitudinal samples available. Cryopreserved peripheral blood mononuclear cells were obtained prior to treatment, at the time of response, and at either disease progression or sustained remission. Patients were still on ibrutinib when every remission and progressive disease sample was collected. What the study reported, not specific to this receptor: Clonality increased at ibrutinib response, stayed stable in sustained remission, and fell back toward baseline at progression. Baseline clonality exceeded that of age-matched healthy donors and correlated strongly with circulating CD8+ T-cell counts. Public clonotypes were rare and either shrank or stayed stable during treatment, and the rise in clonality at ibrutinib response reflected expansion of private clonotypes. Lymph node repertoires were not examined, and the timing of sampling was not matched between patients in sustained remission and those whose disease progressed.

On a MiSeq, deep resolution sequencing aimed for a depth between 1 in 1 million and 1 in 200,000 T cells, with each clonotype covered approximately 9.2x on average. The immunoSEQ hsTCRB Kit was used to generate TCR beta libraries. Per the original workflow: Data were analyzed with ImmunoSEQ Data Assistant and ImmunoSEQ Analyzer, with V, D and J genes assigned per IMGT definitions. Clonality was computed as one minus normalized Shannon entropy of productive rearrangement frequencies, ranging from 0 to 1. Public clonotype analysis was restricted to overrepresented clonotypes comprising at least 0.05% of each patient's repertoire. Repertoires from some 13 age-matched healthy donors in immuneACCESS were used as clonality controls. TCRdb took over this immuneACCESS table, retaining in-frame rearrangements with V and J assigned. Such tables are incomplete; in checked studies, under half of the missing clones stem from an unresolved V gene, and the remainder is unexplained. The V and J calls and clone size come from that table; D and trimming were worked out from the DNA. The table for this sample lists 100,000 to 150,000 clones; approximately 85% of them were counted only once. The leading ten clones occupy about 2.1% of the sample.

Of note for this clone: Its antigen is still unknown. No much larger clone exists at a distance of one base, and base qualities are not known.

Reading the germline V gene (reference sequence) gives CDR1 LNHDA and CDR2 SQIVND. The CDR3 spans 16 residues, from the cysteine through the phenylalanine. Only the CDR3 region is kept as DNA, spanning 48 bases read in frame from base 1. Unmatched junction bases come to 10, with V trimmed by 4 bases and J by 4 bases. The label giving this sample's time point can be read as: approximately 2 years on ibrutinib. Around 2 micrograms of genomic DNA were extracted from cryopreserved PBMCs for TCR beta library preparation. Longitudinal blood samples from CLL patients receiving ibrutinib monotherapy were subjected to high-throughput TCR beta sequencing. The patients were enrolled in a single-center, open-label phase 2 trial of ibrutinib monotherapy.

The sequence was collected from a human donor with chronic lymphocytic leukemia. Sample: PBMCs, taken after 24 months of ibrutinib treatment. Recombination connected TRBV19 to TRBJ1-5; TRBD1 lines up with 7 middle nucleotides. The CDR3 protein sequence reads: CASSNPGRGLNQPQHF. In nucleotides, the sequence is TGTGCCAGTAGTAACCCCGGGAGGGGGCTAAATCAGCCCCAGCATTTT.